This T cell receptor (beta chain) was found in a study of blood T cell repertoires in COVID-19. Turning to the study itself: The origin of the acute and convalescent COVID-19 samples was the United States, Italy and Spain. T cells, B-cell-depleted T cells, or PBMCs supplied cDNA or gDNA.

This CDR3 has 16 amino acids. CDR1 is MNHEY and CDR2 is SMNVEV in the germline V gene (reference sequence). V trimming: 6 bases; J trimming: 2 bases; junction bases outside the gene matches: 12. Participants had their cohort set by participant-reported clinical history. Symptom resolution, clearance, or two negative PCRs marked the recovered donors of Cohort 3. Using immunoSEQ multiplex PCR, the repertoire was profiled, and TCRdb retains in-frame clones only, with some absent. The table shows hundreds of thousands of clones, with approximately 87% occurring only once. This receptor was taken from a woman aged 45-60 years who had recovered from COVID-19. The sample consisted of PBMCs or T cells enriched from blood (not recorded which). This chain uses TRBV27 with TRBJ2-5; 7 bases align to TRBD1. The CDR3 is CASSGRPGQKQETQYF. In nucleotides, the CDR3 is TGTGCCAGCAGCGGACGACCGGGACAGAAACAAGAGACCCAGTACTTC.